The rows below give T cell receptor beta chains drawn from one sample of a study of regulatory T cells in long-lasting Graves disease. Each CDR3 protein gets one entry after TCRdb re-called the multiplex PCR reads with MiXCR. Of about 660,000 distinct CDR3 sequences in the sample, 30% are singletons; the top ten hold about two fifths. The sequencing used peripheral blood mononuclear cells (PBMCs), collected when the disease was refractory, from a patient treated with antithyroid drugs. The origin of the receptors is a female donor with Graves disease. The CDR3 runs from the conserved cysteine through the conserved F or W. The order of the fields is J gene, V gene, clone size, D gene, CDR3 DNA, CDR3 protein. The D gene is left open where the match is weak. Clone size, where shown, is once, few, many, or a class for clones that have expanded.

>TRBJ1-1|TRBV20-1|-|TRBD1
TGCAGTGCTAGAGATAGGGGACAGGGGCCCGTTCGAGCTTTCTTT
CSARDRGQGPVRAFF
>TRBJ2-3|TRBV6-1|-|TRBD2
TGTGCCAGCAGACGAGAGCGGGAGAGCACAGATACGCAGTATTTT
CASRRERESTDTQYF
>TRBJ1-2|TRBV27|-|-
TGTGCCAGCAGTTTAACGTCAGGGCGAGGCTACACCTTC
CASSLTSGRGYTF
>TRBJ2-5|TRBV29-1|few|TRBD1
TGCAGCGTTGCACGACAGGGCCAAGAGACCCAGTACTTC
CSVARQGQETQYF
>TRBJ2-7|TRBV3-1|-|-
TGTGCCAGCAGCCAAGGGGCTAGCGAGCCCTACGAGCAGTACTTC
CASSQGASEPYEQYF
>TRBJ2-7|TRBV6-1|few|-
TGTGCCAGCAGTCAGGGTGGGCGGTACGAGCAGTACTTC
CASSQGGRYEQYF
>TRBJ1-2|TRBV28|many|-
TGTGCCAGCAGTATAAGGGGAGAGTTCGGTGGCTACACCTTC
CASSIRGEFGGYTF
>TRBJ2-5|TRBV3-1|-|TRBD2
TGTGCCAGCAGGACGCTAGCGGGAGCCCCCAAGGAGACCCAGTACTTC
CASRTLAGAPKETQYF
>TRBJ2-5|TRBV10-3|few|TRBD1
TGTGCCATCAGTGAGTCTGGACAGGGGAAAGAGACCCAGTACTTC
CAISESGQGKETQYF
>TRBJ2-7|TRBV7-3|few|-
TGTGCCAGCAGCCCCAGTGGGCTAGCGAGCTACGAGCAGTACTTC
CASSPSGLASYEQYF
>TRBJ2-6|TRBV11-2|-|TRBD1
TGTGCCAGCAGCCCCTTCAGGGGGCTCTCTGGGGCCAACGTCCTGACTTTC
CASSPFRGLSGANVLTF
>TRBJ2-7|TRBV10-3|-|-
TGTGCCATCAGTGTGGGGGGTGGCTACGAGCAGTACTTC
CAISVGGGYEQYF
>TRBJ2-2|TRBV24-1|few|-
TGTGCCACCTCGGAGGGCACCGGGGAGCTGTTTTTT
CATSEGTGELFF
>TRBJ1-2|TRBV10-2|few|-
TGCGCCAGCAGTGAAACGACACCGGCTAATGGCTACACCTTC
CASSETTPANGYTF
>TRBJ1-1|TRBV10-3|-|-
TGTGCCATCAGTGACCGGGCCTTAATGAACACTGAAGCTTTCTTT
CAISDRALMNTEAFF
>TRBJ2-6|TRBV6-1|few|-
TGTGCCAGCTCTGGGGCCAACGTCCTGACTTTC
CASSGANVLTF
>TRBJ1-1|TRBV4-1|few|-
TGCGCCAGCAGCCAAGATAGGGATACGAGGAGGACTGAAGCTTTCTTT
CASSQDRDTRRTEAFF
>TRBJ2-7|TRBV12-3/TRBV12-4|-|-
TGTGCCAGCAGTGATGAGGTGACACTCTCCTACGAGCAGTACTTC
CASSDEVTLSYEQYF
>TRBJ2-7|TRBV10-1|-|TRBD2
TGCGCCAGCAGTGAGATCGGGCTAGCGGGATCCTACGAGCAGTACTTC
CASSEIGLAGSYEQYF
>TRBJ2-2|TRBV25-1|-|-
TGTGCCAGCTCCGTGGCAGGGAAAACCGGGGAGCTGTTTTTT
CASSVAGKTGELFF
>TRBJ1-1|TRBV19|-|-
TGTGCCAGTAGTATAGGGGTCCTACCAAACACTGAAGCTTTCTTT
CASSIGVLPNTEAFF
>TRBJ1-2|TRBV29-1|-|-
TGCAGCGTTGAACCCCCAGGGGCTACGGGCTACACCTTC
CSVEPPGATGYTF
>TRBJ2-5|TRBV7-7|few|-
TGTGCCAGCAGCCCACGGAACCAAGAGACCCAGTACTTC
CASSPRNQETQYF
>TRBJ1-5|TRBV19|-|-
TGTGCCAGTAGTATGAAGGGCCTCACGGGGAATAGCAATCAGCCCCAGCATTTT
CASSMKGLTGNSNQPQHF
>TRBJ1-2|TRBV10-3|-|-
TGTGCCATCAGACCCGACAGCCCTCGGGACTATGGCTACACCTTC
CAIRPDSPRDYGYTF